These 11 T cell receptor beta chains originate from one sample sequenced in a study of T cells in Graves' hyperthyroidism and ophthalmopathy. The investigators amplified TCR beta CDR3 regions from RNA transcripts. HTBI primers were used for first-round RT-PCR of the TCR CDR3. TCRdb fed the multiplex PCR reads into MiXCR, producing one record per CDR3 protein. The table records roughly 660,000 distinct CDR3 sequences, about 18% of them present only once. Sequenced sample: blood. These receptors all come from a man aged 50-59 years with Graves' hyperthyroidism.

The gene calls are TRBV29-1 and TRBJ2-1; 8 bases map to TRBD2. Per germline, CDR1 SQVTM and CDR2 ANQGSEA. The ends lost 1 base at V and 1 base at J; junction bases unmatched: 6. The CDR3 totals 16 residues. The CDR3 loop is CSVEVGLAGSYNEQFF. CDR3 nucleotide sequence: TGCAGCGTTGAAGTCGGACTAGCTGGGTCCTACAATGAGCAGTTCTTC.

J is TRBJ2-3 and V is TRBV6-5; no definite D call. Per germline, CDR1 MNHEY and CDR2 SVGAGI. The CDR3 extends over 13 amino acids. Trimming took off 3 bases at V and 2 bases at J, with 6 bases between the two ends. CDR3 loop: CASSYYPTDTQYF. The CDR3 region has the DNA TGTGCCAGCAGTTATTACCCCACAGATACGCAGTATTTT.

At least ten counts were recorded for this clonotype. J is TRBJ2-3 and V is TRBV9; no clear D. The V and J ends lost 2 bases and 2 bases respectively, with 12 bases between them. Germline V gene lookup returns CDR1 SGDLS and CDR2 YYNGEE. The CDR3 has 15 residues. The CDR3 protein is CASSVEPLNTDTQYF. In DNA, the CDR3 is TGTGCCAGCAGCGTGGAGCCGCTAAACACAGATACGCAGTATTTT.

The chain joins TRBV4-1 to TRBJ1-1; 7 bases match TRBD1. CDR3 size: 16 residues. The junction had 7 bases not matched to a gene; V was cut back by 3 bases and J by 0 bases. Per germline, CDR1 MGHRA and CDR2 YSYEKL. CDR3 loop: CASSHSGQRMNTEAFF. DNA for the CDR3: TGCGCCAGCAGCCATTCGGGACAGCGCATGAACACTGAAGCTTTCTTT.

J is TRBJ2-1 and V is TRBV7-9; TRBD2 matches at 12 bases. The CDR3 has 21 amino acids. The germline gives CDR1 SEHNR, CDR2 FQNEAQ (reference sequence). After removal of 0 bases from V and 8 bases from J, the junction contained 20 bases not matched to a gene. DNA of the CDR3: TGTGCCAGCAGCTTAGCGAGTCGCGGGTTACTAGCGGGAGGCATTGGGCATGAGCAGTTCTTC. It specifies CASSLASRGLLAGGIGHEQFF.

This clonotype occurred a few times. The chain employs TRBV24-1 and TRBJ2-2; 10 nucleotides agree with TRBD2. The length of the CDR3 is 18 residues. The V gene's germline CDR1 is KGHDR and CDR2 SFDVKD. V lost 6 bases to trimming and J lost 0 bases; unmatched junction nucleotides: 9. CDR3 coding DNA: TGTGCCACCAGTACACCGGGACTAGCGTTCGCGAACACCGGGGAGCTGTTTTTT. Translated, it gives CATSTPGLAFANTGELFF.

The chain carries TRBV20-1 and TRBJ1-6; 9 bases align to TRBD1. CDR3 size: 13 residues. Germline loops: CDR1 DFQATT, CDR2 SNEGSKA (reference sequence). Trimming cost V 6 bases and J 9 bases; bases outside gene matches: 6. CDR3 region: CSASTGGGSPLHF. For the CDR3, the DNA is TGCAGTGCATCGACAGGGGGAGGTTCACCCCTCCACTTT.

In its sample, this clonotype was seen many times. The chain links TRBV28 to TRBJ2-1; 10 nucleotides line up with TRBD2. There are 14 residues in the CDR3. CDR1 and CDR2 from the germline V gene are MDHEN and SYDVKM. Unmatched junction bases numbered 7, after V lost 6 bases and J lost 8 bases. The CDR3 coding sequence is TGTGCCAGCAGCGGGACTAGCGTAAGCCATGAGCAGTTCTTC. Translation: CASSGTSVSHEQFF.

The chain links TRBV3-1 to TRBJ1-1; D not resolved. CDR3 length: 15 residues. V was pared by 6 bases and J by 1 base, with 15 bases between. CDR1 is LGHDT, CDR2 YNNKEL, per germline (reference sequence). The CDR3: CASRVDGQKNTEAFF. The CDR3, as DNA: TGTGCCAGCAGAGTAGACGGGCAGAAGAACACTGAAGCTTTCTTT.

The J gene is TRBJ2-7, the V gene TRBV3-1; TRBD2 aligns across 8 bases. This CDR3 is 14 amino acids long. Looked up from germline, CDR1 is LGHDT and CDR2 is YNNKEL (reference sequence). V shed 2 bases, J shed 7 bases, and the junction held 7 bases outside the gene matches. The chain's CDR3 is CASSQTGGIREQYF. CDR3 coding DNA: TGTGCCAGCAGCCAAACGGGAGGGATTCGGGAGCAGTACTTC.

This rearrangement joins TRBV2 to TRBJ1-1; no definite D call. The V gene lost 4 bases and the J gene lost 3 bases, with 18 bases spanning the gap. The CDR3 extends over 16 amino acids. From germline, CDR1 is SNHLY and CDR2 FYNNEI. CDR3 region: CASSVSRALGDTEAFF. The DNA for the CDR3 is TGTGCCAGCAGTGTAAGCCGGGCCCTCGGGGACACTGAAGCTTTCTTT.